Each of the 7 T cell receptor beta chains below was sequenced from the same sample in a study of T cell clones after liver transplantation. Produced via immunoSEQ multiplex PCR; TCRdb's table is partial and in-frame only. The table lists about 75,000 clones, around four fifths of them singletons. Source: CD4+ T cells from blood, taken around 50 months after liver transplant. These receptors all stem from a human patient who received a liver transplant. Some T cells may possibly be graft donor cells.

The chain recombines TRBV7-6 with TRBJ2-3; D might be TRBD2 (6 bases). The CDR3 sequence is 16 residues long. The germline V gene has CDR1 SGHVS and CDR2 FNYEAQ. Trimming took off 5 bases at V and 6 bases at J, with 21 bases between the two ends. The CDR3 region has the DNA TGTGCCAGCAGCACTGGACTACGCAGGCGTGGCGATACGCAGTATTTT. As protein: CASSTGLRRRGDTQYF.

The CDR3 protein is CASSLLGGYSPLHF. Here the CDR3 DNA reads TGCGCCAGCAGCCTCCTAGGGGGCTATTCACCCCTCCACTTT. This chain links TRBV4-1 with TRBJ1-6; TRBD1 aligns across 7 bases. The CDR3 has 14 residues. The germline V gene encodes CDR1 MGHRA and CDR2 YSYEKL. J gave up 8 bases and V 4 bases, and 5 bases lay outside the gene matches.

The rearrangement uses TRBV29-1 and TRBJ1-2; TRBD1 might be the D (6 bases). The CDR3 sequence is 10 residues long. CDR1 SQVTM and CDR2 ANQGSEA come from the germline V gene. The CDR3 nucleotides read TGCAGTACCAGGGGTAAGGGCTACACCTTC. This codes for CSTRGKGYTF.

As for this clone: The same CDR3 can be traced to other DNA sequences in this sample. This rearrangement joins TRBV7-2 to TRBJ1-2, with 8 bases that match TRBD1. V trimming: 6 bases; J trimming: 4 bases; junction bases outside the gene matches: 10. Germline lookup yields CDR1 SGHTA and CDR2 FQGNSA. The CDR3 is 15 amino acids. The CDR3 sequence is CASSSRQGLVYGYTF. CDR3 DNA sequence: TGTGCCAGCAGTTCTAGACAGGGGCTTGTCTATGGCTACACCTTC.

There are a few counts of this clone. J is TRBJ1-4 and V is TRBV6-1, with a weak D call TRBD1 (6 bases). CDR1 is MNHNS and CDR2 is SASEGT in the germline V gene. The V and J ends lost 7 bases and 7 bases respectively, with 19 bases between them. This CDR3 spans 15 amino acids. CDR3 bases: TGTGCCAGCATGGATGTGGGGACACCTTCTGAAAAACTGTTTTTT. Its translation is CASMDVGTPSEKLFF.

This rearrangement joins TRBV15 to TRBJ1-5; possibly TRBD1 for D (5 bases). The V gene lost 5 bases and the J gene lost 7 bases, with 18 bases spanning the gap. Germline assignment: CDR1 LNHNV and CDR2 YYDKDF (reference sequence). The CDR3 is made up of 15 amino acids. The CDR3 DNA reads as TGTGCCACCAGCCTGGACCCCGACAGCGAACAGCCCCAGCATTTT. Its protein product is CATSLDPDSEQPQHF. The full variable domain, in which reference TRBV15 and TRBJ1-5 provide the parts outside the CDR3, is DAMVIQNPRYQVTQFGKPVTLSCSQTLNHNVMYWYQQKSSQAPKLLFHYYDKDFNNEADTPDNFQSRRPNTSFCFLDIRSPGLGDTAMYLCATSLDPDSEQPQHFGDGTRLSIL.

J is TRBJ2-5 and V is TRBV7-7; 15 bases fit TRBD2. The trim removed 4 bases at V and 4 bases at J, leaving 7 bases unmatched. This CDR3 comprises 17 residues. Germline values: CDR1 SSHAT, CDR2 FNYEAQ (reference sequence). This chain's CDR3 is CASSSSGLAGGRETQYF. The CDR3 coding sequence is TGTGCCAGCAGCTCATCCGGACTAGCGGGGGGGCGAGAGACCCAGTACTTC.